This T cell receptor beta chain was captured in a study of vaccination and CD4 T cells after COVID-19. Germline V CDR1 and CDR2: MNHNS, SASEGT. Trimming took off 6 bases at V and 3 bases at J, with 15 bases between the two ends. The length of the CDR3 is 14 residues. In its sample, this clonotype was seen once. Its antigen is not known. A much larger clone lies a single base off, so this may be a read error. Treatment described: approximately 9-day PBMC culture with coronavirus spike peptide pools or control peptides (ViraFEST assay). Cultured CD4+ T cell DNA underwent sequencing with the Oncomine TCR Beta short-read assay. TCRdb ran MiXCR on the PCR reads and lists one entry per CDR3 protein. Among over 2,500 distinct CDR3 sequences, more than 30% were seen once, and the ten largest hold approximately 60%.

The chain combines TRBV6-1 with TRBJ2-7; D possibly matches TRBD1 or TRBD2 (5 bases each). The clonotype was recovered from a human donor who had recovered from COVID-19. Sequenced here: CD4+ T cells from blood, cultured in vitro, sampled after SARS-CoV-2 vaccination. The CDR3 DNA sequence: TGTGCCAGCAGGGCCGGGGCAGTGGTCTACGAGCAGTACTTC. Amino acids: CASRAGAVVYEQYF.